This T cell receptor beta chain was identified in a study of CXCR3-negative and CXCR3-positive naive CD8 T cells. Overall study findings and caveats: Sequencing showed both naive subsets with comparably high diversity, and memory CD8+ cells much lower.

A word on this clonotype: The antigen remains unidentified.

This CDR3 contains 11 residues. The germline V gene encodes CDR1 MDHEN and CDR2 SYDVKM. 5' RACE that incorporated UMI labels was used to prepare the TRB cDNA libraries. TCRdb reprocessed the 5' RACE reads, keeping one entry per CDR3 protein, no DNA. Its table lists approximately 83,000 distinct CDR3 sequences. The rearrangement uses TRBV28 and TRBJ2-7. Sequencing was performed on naive CXCR3- CD8+ T cells from blood. As for subset: CD45RO-CCR7+CD27+CD95- naive CD8+ T cells lacking CXCR3 (TNR3-). The TCR was taken from a human donor in good health. Some clones in this sample may be carry-over from other donors' samples. CDR3 protein: CASSPAHEQYF.